This T cell receptor (beta chain) was documented in a study of blood T cell repertoires in COVID-19. Whole-study context: Both acute and convalescent COVID-19 samples were obtained from the United States, Italy and Spain. T cells, B-cell-depleted T cells, or PBMCs provided the cDNA or gDNA that served as material.

The authors' processing: Nucleated cell number was recorded as an estimate derived from reference gene primer amplification. Only in-frame clones appear in the TCRdb table, and some are missing; sequencing was by immunoSEQ multiplex PCR. V, J and clone size reflect that table, while D and trimming were determined from the DNA. The data show approximately 130,000 clones, approximately 85% seen once. The V gene's germline CDR1 is SGHAT and CDR2 FQNNGV. CDR3 size: 14 residues. The ends lost 3 bases at V and 3 bases at J; junction bases unmatched: 2. This clone was found a few times. The sequenced sample consisted of peripheral blood. The chain carries TRBV11-2 and TRBJ2-7; TRBD2 agrees at 10 bases. The sequence was obtained from a human donor in a cohort sampled during active COVID-19. In nucleotides, the CDR3 is TGTGCCAGCAGCTTGGGACTAGCGAACTACGAGCAGTACTTC. Its protein is CASSLGLANYEQYF.